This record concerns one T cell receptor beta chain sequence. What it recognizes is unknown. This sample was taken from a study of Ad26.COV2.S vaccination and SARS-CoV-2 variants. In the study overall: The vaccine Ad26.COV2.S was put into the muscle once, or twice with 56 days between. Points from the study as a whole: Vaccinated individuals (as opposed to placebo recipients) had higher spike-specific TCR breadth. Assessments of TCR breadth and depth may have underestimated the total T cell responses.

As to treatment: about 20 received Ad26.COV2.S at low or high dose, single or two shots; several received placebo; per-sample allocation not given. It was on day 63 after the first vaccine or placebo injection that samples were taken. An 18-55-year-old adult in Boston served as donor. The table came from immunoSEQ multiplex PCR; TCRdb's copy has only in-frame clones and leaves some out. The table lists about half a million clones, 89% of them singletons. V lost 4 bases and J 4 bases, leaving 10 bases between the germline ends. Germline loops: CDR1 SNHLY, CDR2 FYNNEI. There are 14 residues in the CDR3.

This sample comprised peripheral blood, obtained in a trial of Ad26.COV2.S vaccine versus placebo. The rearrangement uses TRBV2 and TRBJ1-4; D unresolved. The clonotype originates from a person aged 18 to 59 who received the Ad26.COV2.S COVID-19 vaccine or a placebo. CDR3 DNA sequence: TGTGCCAGCAGTGTAAACACGCGTAATGAAAAACTGTTTTTT. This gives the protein CASSVNTRNEKLFF.